This T cell receptor (beta chain) came from a study of sequential checkpoint blockade in melanoma. Regarding treatment: randomized to nivolumab then ipilimumab (arm A) or the reverse (arm B). None of the patients previously received DNA-damaging chemotherapy. From thawed PBMCs, live CD3+CD8+ cells negative for CD19 and CD56 were sorted. Libraries were prepared by immunoSEQ multiplex PCR; TCRdb keeps only in-frame clonotypes and omits some of them. The table has about 28,000 clones, 83% seen once. The input for sequencing was CD8+ T cells sorted from blood (inferred from file names), taken from a patient given nivolumab and ipilimumab in sequence. This TCR was sampled from a human donor with melanoma.

Here the CDR3 reads CASSEARETQYF. The DNA for the CDR3 is TGTGCCAGCAGTGAAGCTCGAGAGACCCAGTACTTC. V usage is TRBV6-1 and J usage is TRBJ2-5; D remains unclear. The CDR3 loop spans 12 amino acids. V was pared by 0 bases and J by 4 bases, with 3 bases between. Per germline, CDR1 MNHNS and CDR2 SASEGT.